The sequence of this TCR beta chain was determined in a study of blood T cell repertoires in COVID-19 (dated by TCRdb to 2018 to 2020). Concerning the study at large: Samples from collaborators originated in the United States, Italy and Spain and spanned both the acute and convalescent phases of COVID-19. Deeply sampled blood TCRbeta repertoires from subjects exposed to, actively infected with, or recovered from COVID-19 were included in the dataset. A de-identified subject ID, COVID-19 status, age in years and sex were almost always included in the sample metadata. The prospective study material was composed of cDNA or gDNA derived from T cells, B-cell-depleted T cells, or PBMCs. Samples were obtained from the ongoing ImmuneRACE study (first 160 participants) and from 1,254 subjects provided by 6 global collaborators. The repertoires were released in a freely available public database meant as a resource for research on the immune response to SARS-CoV-2. HLA class I and class II types, where available, came from metadata supplied by the sample provider rather than from assay-based typing.

Here V drops 1 base and J drops 10 bases, and the junction holds 2 bases not matched to any gene. The CDR3 numbers 12 residues from cysteine through phenylalanine. Only the CDR3 region is kept as DNA, spanning 36 bases read in frame from base 1. Looking up the germline V gene yields CDR1 SGHDN and CDR2 FVKESK. Regarding this clone: Its cognate antigen has yet to be identified. The input lacks base qualities; no much larger clone sits a single base away.

Whole blood was collected in K2EDTA tubes by collaborating institutions according to the institutions' own protocols. For TCRbeta analysis, collaborators shipped samples as frozen whole blood, isolated PBMCs, or DNA extracted from either of those sample types. The immunoSEQ Assay, a bias-controlled multiplex PCR, was used to amplify TCRbeta CDR3 regions from genomic DNA. Under the source paper's analysis protocol: The number of nucleated cells in each sample was estimated from the amplification of reference gene primers within the assay. To quantify the absolute abundance of each unique TCRbeta CDR3 rearrangement, sequence reads were collapsed and filtered. For each sample, productive Simpson clonality was calculated as the square root of Simpson's diversity index over productive rearrangements. This immuneACCESS table, as held by TCRdb, lists in-frame sequences with V and J called but not all clones. Of the missing ones, under half trace to an unresolved V gene in checked studies; the others have no known cause. V, J and clone size reflect that table, while D and trimming were determined from the DNA. This sample gives 120,000 or so clones in total; 70% to 90% of them show up just once. More than 1.5% of the sample rests with the top ten.

On the study overall, not on this receptor specifically: How much clinical and demographic metadata was included differed by source and by participant, and the metadata was provided uncurated.

Sequencing was done on a sample of peripheral blood. The chain uses TRBV14 and TRBJ1-1; 8 middle bases align to TRBD1. The origin of this receptor is a human donor in a cohort sampled during active COVID-19. The bases read TGTGCCAGCAGCCAAGGACAGGGGAGAGCTTTCTTT. Translated, this is CASSQGQGRAFF.